This T cell receptor (beta chain) emerged from a study of T cells in Graves' hyperthyroidism and ophthalmopathy. Diagnosis relied on clinical symptoms, serum thyroxine and TRAb, thyroid ultrasound and orbital computed tomography. Fresh peripheral blood, 8 to 10 ml, was the source of the PBMCs. Broader study findings: Peripheral blood also featured most of the thyroid clonotypes expanded above 0.001.

Researchers amplified the TCR beta CDR3 regions from RNA transcripts. During a first-round RT-PCR of the TCR CDR3, the HTBI primer set was used. TCRdb analysed the multiplex PCR reads with MiXCR anew, one entry per CDR3 protein. The table records hundreds of thousands of distinct CDR3 sequences, 35% of them present only once. Turning to this clonotype: Its antigen is currently unknown.

The sequence was obtained from a woman aged 40 to 49 with Graves' hyperthyroidism. The source material was blood.

The CDR3 region is CASSQDTARSYGYTF. Here the CDR3 DNA reads TGTGCCAGCAGCCAAGATACGGCCCGGTCCTATGGCTACACCTTC. This chain links TRBV14 with TRBJ1-2, with D unclear. Trimming pared 0 bases from V and 4 bases from J, leaving 12 bases between. Germline values: CDR1 SGHDN, CDR2 FVKESK. The CDR3 totals 15 residues.